The 12 T cell receptor beta chains listed next were all sequenced from one sample in a study of T cells in localized non-small cell lung cancer. Data came from immunoSEQ multiplex PCR; TCRdb stores just in-frame clones and leaves some out. This table has around 92,000 clones, approximately 90% appearing once. The starting material was PBMCs, obtained before any cancer treatment. The receptors originated from a woman between 35 and 70 years old with stage II squamous cell lung carcinoma.

This clone was seen a handful of times. This chain joins TRBV21-1 and TRBJ1-4; no check of the table's D call, TRBD1, against the DNA was made. TRBV21-1 is tagged as a pseudogene. The CDR3 runs to 16 residues. CDR3 coding DNA: TGTGCCAGCCTAAGGCAGGGGGCAGCGACTAATGAAAAACTGTTTTTT. As protein: CASLRQGAATNEKLFF.

V and J are TRBV10-2 and TRBJ1-2; no clear D. The CDR3 spans 14 residues. V lost 0 bases, J lost 8 bases, and 13 bases lay in between. Germline V gene lookup returns CDR1 WSHSY and CDR2 SAAADI. CDR3 loop: CASSESGSDSGYTF. The CDR3 DNA follows: TGCGCCAGCAGTGAGTCTGGGTCGGATTCAGGCTACACCTTC.

CDR3 in DNA: TGCGCCAGCAGCTTGGAAAAAGTTACGCAGTATTTT. Protein sequence: CASSLEKVTQYF. The chain is built from TRBV5-1 and TRBJ2-3; no firm D call. The V and J ends lost 0 bases and 8 bases respectively, with 7 bases between them. The length of the CDR3 is 12 residues. Per the germline V gene, CDR1 is SGHRS and CDR2 is YFSETQ.

This clone was counted once. V gene TRBV7-8 combines with J gene TRBJ1-5; D is perhaps TRBD1 (6 bases). The CDR3 is made up of 15 amino acids. V shed 1 base and J shed 3 bases, with 10 bases lying between them. CDR1 is SGHVS, CDR2 FQNEAQ, per germline. CDR3 amino acids: CASSLEGDINQPQHF. CDR3 in DNA: TGTGCCAGCAGCTTAGAGGGGGACATCAATCAGCCCCAGCATTTT.

This rearrangement joins TRBV7-9 to TRBJ2-7; possible D gene TRBD2, 6 bases. V lost 5 bases and J lost 2, with 16 bases in between. CDR3 length: 15 amino acids. Germline V gives CDR1 SEHNR, CDR2 FQNEAQ (reference sequence). The CDR3 loop reads CASSGSRGATYEQYF. CDR3 bases: TGTGCCAGCAGCGGCTCTCGCGGGGCTACCTACGAGCAGTACTTC.

J is TRBJ1-2 and V is TRBV27, with 7 bases that match TRBD1. The trim removed 3 bases at V and 5 bases at J, leaving 15 bases unmatched. Germline CDR1 MNHEY, CDR2 SMNVEV (reference sequence). The CDR3 spans 17 residues. This CDR3 is CASSFTSGTAPQYGYTF. For the CDR3, the DNA is TGTGCCAGCAGTTTCACTTCCGGGACAGCACCTCAGTATGGCTACACCTTC.

The chain joins TRBV14 to TRBJ1-2; 9 bases align to TRBD1. The CDR3 sequence is 18 residues long. The germline V gene has CDR1 SGHDN and CDR2 FVKESK. J lost 8 bases, V lost 0 bases, and 16 bases had no gene match. The CDR3 coding sequence is TGTGCCAGCAGCCAAGATCTGGGCTGGACAGGGGAACGAGAAGGCTACACCTTC. Translating gives CASSQDLGWTGEREGYTF.

The J gene is TRBJ1-1, the V gene TRBV28; tentative D call: TRBD1 (6 bases). CDR1 and CDR2 (germline): MDHEN, SYDVKM. The V end was cut by 5 bases, the J end by 4 bases, with 14 bases between. The CDR3 has 14 amino acids. The CDR3 DNA reads as TGTGCCAGCAGTCCTCGGGACATCAGCACTGAAGCTTTCTTT. It is translated as CASSPRDISTEAFF.

The chain employs TRBV6-1 and TRBJ1-5; D unresolved. From germline, CDR1 is MNHNS and CDR2 SASEGT. V lost 5 bases, J lost 4 bases, and 0 bases lay in between. The CDR3 contains 10 residues. The CDR3 is CASSNQPQHF. As DNA, the CDR3 is TGTGCCAGCAGTAATCAGCCCCAGCATTTT.

The V gene is TRBV7-2, the J gene TRBJ1-2; D is unclear. The CDR3 extends over 15 amino acids. With 5 bases removed from V and 1 base from J, the gap between germline ends came to 14 bases. Per the germline V gene, CDR1 is SGHTA and CDR2 is FQGNSA. CDR3 amino acids: CASSTSGRLNYGYTF. DNA of the CDR3: TGTGCCAGCAGCACGTCGGGCAGACTTAACTATGGCTACACCTTC.

V usage is TRBV29-1 and J usage is TRBJ1-2, with D perhaps matching TRBD1 (5 bases). The V end was cut by 4 bases, the J end by 7 bases, with 10 bases between. The V gene's germline CDR1 is SQVTM and CDR2 ANQGSEA. The CDR3 is 11 amino acids. The CDR3 coding sequence is TGCAGCGTTGCACAAACAGGTGGCTACACCTTC. It yields the protein CSVAQTGGYTF.

This clone was seen once. The chain couples TRBV28 to TRBJ1-6; possibly TRBD1 for D (5 bases). The CDR3 is 15 residues long. Germline values: CDR1 MDHEN, CDR2 SYDVKM. The germline V and J ends were trimmed by 10 bases and 6 bases, with 19 bases remaining between them. The CDR3 loop is CATQWDLGRNSPLHF. CDR3 nucleotides: TGTGCCACCCAGTGGGACCTCGGGCGTAATTCACCCCTCCACTTT.